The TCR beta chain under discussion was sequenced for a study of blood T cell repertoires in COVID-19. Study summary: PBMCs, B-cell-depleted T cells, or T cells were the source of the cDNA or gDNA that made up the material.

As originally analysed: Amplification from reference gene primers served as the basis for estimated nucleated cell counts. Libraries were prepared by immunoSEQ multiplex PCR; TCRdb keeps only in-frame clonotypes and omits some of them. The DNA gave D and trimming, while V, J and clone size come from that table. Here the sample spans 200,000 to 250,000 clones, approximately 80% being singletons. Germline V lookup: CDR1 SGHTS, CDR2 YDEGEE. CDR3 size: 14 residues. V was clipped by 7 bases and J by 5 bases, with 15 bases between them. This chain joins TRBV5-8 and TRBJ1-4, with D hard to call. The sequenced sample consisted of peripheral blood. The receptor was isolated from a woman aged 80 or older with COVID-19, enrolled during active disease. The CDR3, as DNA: TGTGCCAGCGGCCGCCGACTCCTGAATGAAAAACTGTTTTTT. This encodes CASGRRLLNEKLFF. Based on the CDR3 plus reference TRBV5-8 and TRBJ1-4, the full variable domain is EAGVTQSPTHLIKTRGQQATLRCSPISGHTSVYWYQQALGLGLQFLLWYDEGEERNRGNFPPRFSGRQFPNYSSELNVNALELEDSALYLCASGRRLLNEKLFFGSGTQLSVL.